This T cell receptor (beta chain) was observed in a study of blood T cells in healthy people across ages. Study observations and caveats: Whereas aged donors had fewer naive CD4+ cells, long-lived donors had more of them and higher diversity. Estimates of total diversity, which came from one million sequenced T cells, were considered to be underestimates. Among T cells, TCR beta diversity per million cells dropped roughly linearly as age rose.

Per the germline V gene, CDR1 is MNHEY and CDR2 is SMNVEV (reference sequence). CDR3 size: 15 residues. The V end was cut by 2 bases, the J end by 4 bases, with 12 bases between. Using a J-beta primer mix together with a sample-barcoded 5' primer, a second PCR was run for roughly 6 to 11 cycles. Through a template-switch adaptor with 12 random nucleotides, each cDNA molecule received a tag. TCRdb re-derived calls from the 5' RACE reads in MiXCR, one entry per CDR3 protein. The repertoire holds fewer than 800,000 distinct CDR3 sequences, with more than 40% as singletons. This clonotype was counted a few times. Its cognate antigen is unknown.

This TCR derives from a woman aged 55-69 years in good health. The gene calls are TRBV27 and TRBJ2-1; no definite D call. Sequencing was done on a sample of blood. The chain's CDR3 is CASSLGPPNYNEQFF. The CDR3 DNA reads TGTGCCAGCAGTTTAGGTCCTCCAAATTACAATGAGCAGTTCTTC.